The TCR beta chain described here comes from a study of a mutant IDH1 vaccine in newly diagnosed glioma. Study background: Patients received vaccination from 4-6 weeks after radiotherapy alone, or with temozolomide cycles. Treated patients, averaging 40.4 years, were around 60% male and approximately 38% female.

Time point here: week 35, safety follow-up. Topical imiquimod was applied with each vaccine dose, which held 300 ug of mutant IDH1 20-mer peptide. Patients carried new grade 3 or 4 IDH1-mutant astrocytomas lacking nuclear ATRX. This clone was picked up one time. Antigen specificity is unknown. The CDR3 loop spans 15 amino acids. V lost 3 bases to trimming and J lost 3 bases; unmatched junction nucleotides: 5. Germline V gene lookup returns CDR1 SGDLS and CDR2 YYNGEE. Profiled with immunoSEQ multiplex PCR; TCRdb holds only in-frame clones, not every one. The sample consists of around 60,000 clones, 81% of them appearing once.

V is TRBV9 and J is TRBJ2-3; 9 bases match TRBD2. The starting material was PBMCs, obtained from a glioma patient whose treatment included an IDH1 peptide vaccine. The clonotype was recovered from a man in his forties with glioma. This chain's CDR3 is CASSAFSGSTDTQYF. The CDR3 DNA reads TGTGCCAGCAGCGCGTTTAGCGGGAGTACAGATACGCAGTATTTT.